The source of this T cell receptor beta chain is a study of tumor-infiltrating lymphocytes in primary liver carcinoma. As for this clonotype: Being one base from a much bigger clone, this may be a read error.

Blood RNA originated from unsorted whole blood, with germline DNA additionally extracted. Surgery was preceded by the collection of around 3.8 milliliters of peripheral blood. TCR beta cDNA was prepared out of roughly 500 ng total RNA by means of a constant-region primer. Library construction for TCR beta comprised three nested multiplex PCR rounds performed with slightly modified ARM-PCR. Running 9 to 11 cycles apiece, the first two PCR rounds relied on TRBV1-TRBV30 forward primers together with a C-beta reverse primer. TCRdb reprocessed the multiplex PCR reads with MiXCR, giving one entry per CDR3 protein. The data show fewer than 400,000 distinct CDR3 sequences, 60% to 80% seen once. Germline V lookup: CDR1 MNHEY, CDR2 SVGAGI. The CDR3 is made up of 15 amino acids.

Source material: peripheral blood. The receptor comes from a man aged 40-50 years with primary liver carcinoma and hepatitis B virus infection. J is TRBJ2-2 and V is TRBV6-5, with D unclear. Written as DNA, the CDR3 is TGTGCCAGCAGTTACCTTACATCGAACATCGGGGAGCTGTTTTTT. This translates into CASSYLTSNIGELFF.